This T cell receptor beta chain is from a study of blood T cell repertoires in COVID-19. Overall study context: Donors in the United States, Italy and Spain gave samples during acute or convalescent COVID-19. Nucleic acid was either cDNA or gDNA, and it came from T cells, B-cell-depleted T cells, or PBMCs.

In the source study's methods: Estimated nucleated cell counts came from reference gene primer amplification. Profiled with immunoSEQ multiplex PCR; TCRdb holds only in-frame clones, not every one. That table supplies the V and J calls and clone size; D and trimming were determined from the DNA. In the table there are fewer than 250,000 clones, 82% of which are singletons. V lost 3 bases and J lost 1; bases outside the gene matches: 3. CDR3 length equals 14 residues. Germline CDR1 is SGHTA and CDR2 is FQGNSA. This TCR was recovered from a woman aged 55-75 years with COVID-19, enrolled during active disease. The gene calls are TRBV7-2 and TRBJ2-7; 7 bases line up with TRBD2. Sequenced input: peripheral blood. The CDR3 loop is CASSFTGGSYEQYF. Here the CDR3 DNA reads TGTGCCAGCAGCTTCACCGGGGGGTCCTACGAGCAGTACTTC.